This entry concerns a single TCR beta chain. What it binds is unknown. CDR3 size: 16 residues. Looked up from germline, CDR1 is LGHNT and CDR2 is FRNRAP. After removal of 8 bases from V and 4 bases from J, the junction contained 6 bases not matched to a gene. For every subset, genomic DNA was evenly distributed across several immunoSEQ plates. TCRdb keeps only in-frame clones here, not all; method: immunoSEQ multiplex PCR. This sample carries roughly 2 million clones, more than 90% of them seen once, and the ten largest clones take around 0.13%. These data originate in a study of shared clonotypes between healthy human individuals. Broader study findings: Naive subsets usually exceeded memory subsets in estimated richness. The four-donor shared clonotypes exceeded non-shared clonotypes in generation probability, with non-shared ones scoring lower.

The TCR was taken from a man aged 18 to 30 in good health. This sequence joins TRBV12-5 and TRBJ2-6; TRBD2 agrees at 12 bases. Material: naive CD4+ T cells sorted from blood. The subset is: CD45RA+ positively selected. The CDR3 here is CASSGTSGSGANVLTF. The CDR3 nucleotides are TGTGCTAGTTCGGGGACTAGCGGGTCCGGGGCCAACGTCCTGACTTTC. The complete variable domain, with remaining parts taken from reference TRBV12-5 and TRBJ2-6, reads DARVTQTPRHKVTEMGQEVTMRCQPILGHNTVFWYRQTMMQGLELLAYFRNRAPLDDSGMPKDRFSAEMPDATLATLKIQPSEPRDSAVYFCASSGTSGSGANVLTFGAGSRLTVL.